A selection of T cell receptor beta chains follows, all from one sample in a study of shared clonotypes between healthy human individuals. Using immunoSEQ multiplex PCR, the repertoire was profiled, and TCRdb retains in-frame clones only, with some absent. The table has 1.6 million or so clones, around 95% seen once. The sample taken for sequencing was naive CD4+ T cells sorted from blood. All receptors derive from a man aged 30 to 45 in good health. CDR3s include the opening cysteine and the closing phenylalanine or tryptophan.

J gene | V gene | CDR3 protein
TRBJ1-1 | TRBV18 | CASSPPLSGDTEAFF
TRBJ1-1 | TRBV5-4 | CASRSAREAFF
TRBJ1-5 | TRBV7-6 | CASSSDTNQPQHF
TRBJ1-3 | TRBV5-5 | CASSFLTGYGTLSGNTIYF
TRBJ2-1 | TRBV18 | CASSPRDSYNEQFF
TRBJ2-1 | TRBV11-2 | CASSPSLAGDNEQFF
TRBJ1-2 | TRBV5-6 | CASSLDLSYGYTF
TRBJ2-1 | TRBV5-1 | CASSLGGHEQFF
TRBJ2-7 | TRBV7-9 | CASSLGRDRYEQYF
TRBJ2-7 | TRBV28 | CASAGGFSYEQYF
TRBJ2-1 | TRBV6-1 | CASTGTPMGNEQFF